This entry is about one TCR beta chain. Its matching antigen is unknown. CDR1 is SGHNT and CDR2 is YYREEE in the germline V gene (reference sequence). CDR3 length: 15 residues. PCR primers comprised 60 Vbeta and 13 Jbeta primers. Data came from immunoSEQ multiplex PCR; TCRdb stores just in-frame clones and leaves some out. The sample shows 100,000 to 120,000 clones, around 77% of them seen only once. This entry belongs to a study of cytomegalovirus exposure and HLA in healthy donors. Across the study: For the roughly 370 genotyped donors, more than 80% fell within the Caucasian-associated ancestry cluster.

Study observations and caveats: Later analysis revealed greater clonal expansion in HLA-associated TCR beta chains than in equally common others. Among donors in an Asian-associated ancestry cluster, a later analysis reportedly found fewer N-insertions than the roughly 610-donor mean. Evidence from a later analysis indicated that most CMV-associated TCR beta chains looked HLA-restricted.

The rearrangement uses TRBV5-4 and TRBJ2-5, with TRBD2 identical over 12 bases. The J call is doubtful: the DNA matches TRBJ2-7 better. This TCR came from a woman in her twenties or thirties in good health and CMV-seropositive. The sample consisted of PBMCs. The CDR3 spells CASSNGTSGYYEQYF. The CDR3 DNA follows: TGTGCCAGCAGCAACGGGACTAGCGGGTACTACGAGCAGTACTTC.